This record looks at one T cell receptor (beta chain) sequence and its context. The target antigen is unknown. Sequencing used immunoSEQ multiplex PCR; TCRdb keeps in-frame clones, though not all of them. Of about 80,000 clones listed, 84% are singletons. This entry is derived from a study of OX40 agonist ivuxolimab in advanced cancers. Looking at the study overall: About 40% of patients had received prior checkpoint inhibitor therapy.

General study findings and limits: CD4+ and CD8+ T cells in blood underwent clonal expansion by week 6 at 0.1 to 3.0 mg/kg.

Germline V gene sequence: CDR1 LGHNA, CDR2 YNFKEQ. This CDR3 region has 16 residues. The V gene lost 1 base and the J gene lost 0 bases, with 10 bases spanning the gap. This receptor was taken from an adult with an advanced solid tumor such as melanoma, head and neck, liver or kidney cancer. V usage is TRBV4-2 and J usage is TRBJ2-1; D gene unclear. The material sequenced was CD4+ or CD8+ T cells sorted from blood, taken in a trial of the OX40 agonist ivuxolimab. The CDR3: CASSQVDASSYNEQFF. The CDR3 bases are TGTGCCAGCAGCCAAGTTGACGCTAGCTCCTACAATGAGCAGTTCTTC.